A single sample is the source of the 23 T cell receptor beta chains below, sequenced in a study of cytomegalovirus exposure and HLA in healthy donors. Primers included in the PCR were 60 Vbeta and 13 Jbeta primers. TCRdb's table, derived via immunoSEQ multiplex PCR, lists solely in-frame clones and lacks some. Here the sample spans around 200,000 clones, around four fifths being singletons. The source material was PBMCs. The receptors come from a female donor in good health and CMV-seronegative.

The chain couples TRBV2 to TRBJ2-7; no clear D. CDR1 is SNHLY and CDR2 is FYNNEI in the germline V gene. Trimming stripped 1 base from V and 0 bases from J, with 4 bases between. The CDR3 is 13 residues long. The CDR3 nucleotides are TGTGCCAGCAGTGAAGGGGCCTCCTACGAGCAGTACTTC. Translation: CASSEGASYEQYF.

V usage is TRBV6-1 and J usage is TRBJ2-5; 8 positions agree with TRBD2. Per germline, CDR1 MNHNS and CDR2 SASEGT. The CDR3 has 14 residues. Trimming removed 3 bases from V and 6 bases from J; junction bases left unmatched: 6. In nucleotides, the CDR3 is TGTGCCAGCAGTGAGGCAGCGGGAGTAAAGACCCAGTACTTC. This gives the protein CASSEAAGVKTQYF.

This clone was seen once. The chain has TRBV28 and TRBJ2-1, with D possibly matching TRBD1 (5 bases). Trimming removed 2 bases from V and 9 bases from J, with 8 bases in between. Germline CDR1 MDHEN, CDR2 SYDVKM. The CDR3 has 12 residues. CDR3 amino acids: CASSLGRGEQFF. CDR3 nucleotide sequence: TGTGCCAGCAGTTTAGGTAGGGGTGAGCAGTTCTTC.

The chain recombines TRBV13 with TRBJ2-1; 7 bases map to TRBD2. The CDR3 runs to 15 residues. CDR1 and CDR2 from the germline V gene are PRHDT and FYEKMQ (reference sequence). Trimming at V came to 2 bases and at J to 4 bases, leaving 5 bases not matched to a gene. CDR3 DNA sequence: TGTGCCAGCAGCTTACGTACGGGGGGATACAATGAGCAGTTCTTC. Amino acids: CASSLRTGGYNEQFF.

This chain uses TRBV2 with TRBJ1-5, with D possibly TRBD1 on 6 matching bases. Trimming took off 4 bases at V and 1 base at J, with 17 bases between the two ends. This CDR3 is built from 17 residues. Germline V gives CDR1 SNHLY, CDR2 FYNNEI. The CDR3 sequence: CASSVPIGQRSNQPQHF. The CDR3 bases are TGTGCCAGCAGTGTTCCCATTGGACAGAGAAGCAATCAGCCCCAGCATTTT.

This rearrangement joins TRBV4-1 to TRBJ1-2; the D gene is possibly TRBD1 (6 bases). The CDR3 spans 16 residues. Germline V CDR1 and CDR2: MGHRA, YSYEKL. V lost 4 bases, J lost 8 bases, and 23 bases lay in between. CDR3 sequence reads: CASSPREGDLQRGYTF. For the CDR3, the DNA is TGCGCCAGCAGCCCCAGGGAGGGGGACCTTCAAAGGGGCTACACCTTC.

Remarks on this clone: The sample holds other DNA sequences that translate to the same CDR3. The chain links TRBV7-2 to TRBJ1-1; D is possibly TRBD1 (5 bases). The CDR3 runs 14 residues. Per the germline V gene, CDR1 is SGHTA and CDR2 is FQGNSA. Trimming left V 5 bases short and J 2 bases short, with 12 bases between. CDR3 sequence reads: CASSRGWGNTEAFF. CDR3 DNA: TGTGCCAGCAGCCGGGGGTGGGGAAACACTGAAGCTTTCTTT.

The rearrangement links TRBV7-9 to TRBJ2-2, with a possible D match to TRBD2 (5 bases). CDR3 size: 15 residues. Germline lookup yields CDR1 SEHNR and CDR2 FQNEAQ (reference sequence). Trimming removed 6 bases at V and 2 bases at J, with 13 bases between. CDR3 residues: CASSQSSVNTGELFF. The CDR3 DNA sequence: TGTGCCAGCAGTCAGAGTAGCGTTAACACCGGGGAGCTGTTTTTT.

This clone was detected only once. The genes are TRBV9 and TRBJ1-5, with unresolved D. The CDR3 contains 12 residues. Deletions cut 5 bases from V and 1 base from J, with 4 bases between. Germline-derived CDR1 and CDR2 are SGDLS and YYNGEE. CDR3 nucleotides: TGTGCCAGCAGTAGAAGCAATCAGCCCCAGCATTTT. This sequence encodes CASSRSNQPQHF.

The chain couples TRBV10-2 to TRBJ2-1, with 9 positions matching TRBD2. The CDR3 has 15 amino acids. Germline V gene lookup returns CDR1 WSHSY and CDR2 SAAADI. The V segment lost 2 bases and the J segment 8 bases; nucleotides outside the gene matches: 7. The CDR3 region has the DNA TGCGCCAGCAGTGAGCGGGAGGCGGGGGGGGATGAGCAGTTCTTC. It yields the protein CASSEREAGGDEQFF.

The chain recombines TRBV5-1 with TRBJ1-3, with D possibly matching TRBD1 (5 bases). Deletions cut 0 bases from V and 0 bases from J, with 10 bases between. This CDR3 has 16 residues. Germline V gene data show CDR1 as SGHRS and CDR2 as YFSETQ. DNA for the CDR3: TGCGCCAGCAGCTTGGGACAGTTGAGCTCTGGAAACACCATATATTTT. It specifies CASSLGQLSSGNTIYF.

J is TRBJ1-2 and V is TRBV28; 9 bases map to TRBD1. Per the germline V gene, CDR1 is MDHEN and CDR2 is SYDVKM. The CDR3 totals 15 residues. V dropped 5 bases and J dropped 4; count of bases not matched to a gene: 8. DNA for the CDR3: TGTGCCAGCAGTCCGGCGGGACAGGGACTCTATGGCTACACCTTC. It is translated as CASSPAGQGLYGYTF.

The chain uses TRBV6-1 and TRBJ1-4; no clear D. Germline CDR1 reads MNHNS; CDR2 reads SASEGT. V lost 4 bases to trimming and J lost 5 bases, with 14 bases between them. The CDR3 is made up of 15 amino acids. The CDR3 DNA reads TGTGCCAGCAGTGTTAACAGCGGGATCAATGAAAAACTGTTTTTT. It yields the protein CASSVNSGINEKLFF.

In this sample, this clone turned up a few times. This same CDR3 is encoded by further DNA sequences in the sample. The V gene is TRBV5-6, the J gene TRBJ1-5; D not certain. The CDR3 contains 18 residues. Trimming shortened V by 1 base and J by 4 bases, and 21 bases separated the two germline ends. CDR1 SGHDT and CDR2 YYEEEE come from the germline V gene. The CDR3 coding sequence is TGTGCCAGCAGCTTGAGATCCATGGCCCCAAGAGGTAATCAGCCCCAGCATTTT. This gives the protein CASSLRSMAPRGNQPQHF.

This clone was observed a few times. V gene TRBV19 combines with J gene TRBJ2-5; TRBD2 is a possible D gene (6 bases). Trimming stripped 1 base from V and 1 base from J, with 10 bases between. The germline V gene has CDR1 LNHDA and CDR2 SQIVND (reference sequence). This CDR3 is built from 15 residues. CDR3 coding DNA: TGTGCCAGTAGTATAGCTCGCGGGGTCCAAGAGACCCAGTACTTC. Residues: CASSIARGVQETQYF.

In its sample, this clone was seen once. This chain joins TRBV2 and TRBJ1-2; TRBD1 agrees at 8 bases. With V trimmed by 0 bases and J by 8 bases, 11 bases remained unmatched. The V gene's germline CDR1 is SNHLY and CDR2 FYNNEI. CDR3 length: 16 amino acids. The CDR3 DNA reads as TGTGCCAGCAGTGAAGCAAGAGGCAGGGGGCGCAGAGGCTACACCTTC. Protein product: CASSEARGRGRRGYTF.

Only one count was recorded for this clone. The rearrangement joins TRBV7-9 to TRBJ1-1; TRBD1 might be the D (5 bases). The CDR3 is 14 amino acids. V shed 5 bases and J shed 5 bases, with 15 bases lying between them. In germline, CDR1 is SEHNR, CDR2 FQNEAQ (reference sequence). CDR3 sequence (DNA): TGTGCCAGCAGCCCCTCGGGGGGAAGAACTGAAGCTTTCTTT. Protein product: CASSPSGGRTEAFF.

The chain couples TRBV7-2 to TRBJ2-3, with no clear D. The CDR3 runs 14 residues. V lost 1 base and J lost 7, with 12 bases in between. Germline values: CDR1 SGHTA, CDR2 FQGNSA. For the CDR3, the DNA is TGTGCCAGCAGCTTAGGCGAGGTTTTTAATACGCAGTATTTT. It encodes CASSLGEVFNTQYF.

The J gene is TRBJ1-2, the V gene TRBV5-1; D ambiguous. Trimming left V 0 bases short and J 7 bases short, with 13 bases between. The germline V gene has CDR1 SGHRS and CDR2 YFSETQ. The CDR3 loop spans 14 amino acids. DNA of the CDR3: TGCGCCAGCAGCTTGGGCGGGAAAGGTATTGGCTACACCTTC. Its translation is CASSLGGKGIGYTF.

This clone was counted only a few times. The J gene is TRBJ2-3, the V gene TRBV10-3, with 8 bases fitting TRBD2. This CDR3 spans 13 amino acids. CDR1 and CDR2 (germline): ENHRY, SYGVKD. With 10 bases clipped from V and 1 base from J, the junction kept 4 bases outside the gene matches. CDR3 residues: CASGRSGTDTQYF. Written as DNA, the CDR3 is TGTGCCAGCGGGAGGTCTGGCACAGATACGCAGTATTTT.

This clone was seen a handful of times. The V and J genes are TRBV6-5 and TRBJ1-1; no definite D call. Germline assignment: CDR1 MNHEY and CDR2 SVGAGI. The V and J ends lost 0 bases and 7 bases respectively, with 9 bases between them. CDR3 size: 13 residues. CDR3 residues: CASSYSRGGEAFF. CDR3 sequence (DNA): TGTGCCAGCAGTTACTCACGGGGAGGTGAAGCTTTCTTT.

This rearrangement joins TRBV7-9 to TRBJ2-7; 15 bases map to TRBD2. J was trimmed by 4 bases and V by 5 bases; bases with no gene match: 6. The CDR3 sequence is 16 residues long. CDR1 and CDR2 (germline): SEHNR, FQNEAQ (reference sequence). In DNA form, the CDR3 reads TGTGCCAGCAGCCCGGGGACTAGCGGGGGGATATACGAGCAGTACTTC. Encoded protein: CASSPGTSGGIYEQYF.

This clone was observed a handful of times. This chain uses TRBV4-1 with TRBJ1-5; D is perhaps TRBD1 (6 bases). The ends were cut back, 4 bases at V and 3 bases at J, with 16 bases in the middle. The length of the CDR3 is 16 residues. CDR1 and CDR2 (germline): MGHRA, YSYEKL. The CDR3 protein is CASSRGTSNYNQPQHF. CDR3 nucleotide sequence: TGCGCCAGCAGCCGGGGGACATCCAACTACAATCAGCCCCAGCATTTT.